This record looks at one TCR beta chain sequence and its context. No cognate antigen has been identified for it. No base qualities exist here, and no much larger clone lies one base off it. This sample stems from a study of blood T cell repertoires in COVID-19 (dated by TCRdb to about 2020). The study in broad terms: The collaborator samples originated in the United States, Italy and Spain and spanned the acute and convalescent phases of COVID-19. A de-identified subject ID, COVID-19 status, age in years and sex were almost always included in the sample metadata. The samples were drawn from the first 160 participants of the ongoing ImmuneRACE study and from more than 1,000 subjects provided by 6 global collaborators. The material from the prospective study consisted of cDNA or gDNA derived from T cells, B-cell-depleted T cells, or PBMCs. The repertoires were released in a freely available public database intended as a resource for research on the immune response to SARS-CoV-2. Where HLA class I and class II types were available, the types were taken from metadata supplied by the sample provider, not from assay-based typing. The dataset comprised deeply sampled blood TCRbeta repertoires from subjects exposed to, actively infected with, or recovered from COVID-19. Study-wide findings and limitations: Clinical and demographic metadata were provided uncurated, with the amount varying by source and participant.

TCRbeta CDR3 regions were amplified from genomic DNA using the immunoSEQ Assay, a bias-controlled multiplex PCR. The original methods were these. Within the assay, amplification of reference gene primers was used to estimate how many nucleated cells each sample contained. To quantify the absolute abundance of each unique TCRbeta CDR3 rearrangement, sequence reads were collapsed and filtered. Productive Simpson clonality was computed per sample as the square root of Simpson's diversity index over productive rearrangements. Sourced from immuneACCESS, this table was stored by TCRdb with only in-frame sequences that have V and J called. A share of the clones is absent; for the studies checked, an unresolved V gene accounts for under half, and the remainder has no known explanation. Clone size and V and J calls were adopted from that table, with D and trimming inferred from the DNA. This sample lists hundreds of thousands of clones; roughly 87% were detected once. The ten largest clones capture around 0.92% of the sample.

Looking up the germline V gene (reference sequence) yields CDR1 SEHNR and CDR2 FQNEAQ. The CDR3 spans 13 residues, from the cysteine through the phenylalanine. The retained sequence is limited to the CDR3, 39 bases, with the frame set at the first base. V and J are trimmed by 3 bases and 12 bases, and the gene matches miss 9 bases of the junction. In Seattle, one collaborating source enrolled patients while the infection was active and tracked those patients longitudinally over the course of disease. The collaborating institutions used their own protocols to collect whole blood in K2EDTA tubes. For TCRbeta analysis, collaborator samples were shipped as frozen whole blood, as isolated PBMCs, or as DNA extracted from either sample type.

Sequencing used peripheral blood. In this chain, TRBV7-9 is recombined with TRBJ1-2, and TRBD1 aligns with 8 junction nucleotides. The clonotype originates from a man in his late teens or twenties with COVID-19, enrolled during active disease. The DNA sequence reads TGTGCCAGCAGCTTCGCAGGGGGCCCGGGTCACACCTTC. It is translated as CASSFAGGPGHTF. The full variable domain, completed from the reference TRBV7-9 and TRBJ1-2 proteins outside the CDR3, reads DTGVSQNPRHKITKRGQNVTFRCDPISEHNRLYWYRQTLGQGPEFLTYFQNEAQLEKSRLLSDRFSAERPKGSFSTLEIQRTEQGDSAMYLCASSFAGGPGHTFGSGTRLTVV.